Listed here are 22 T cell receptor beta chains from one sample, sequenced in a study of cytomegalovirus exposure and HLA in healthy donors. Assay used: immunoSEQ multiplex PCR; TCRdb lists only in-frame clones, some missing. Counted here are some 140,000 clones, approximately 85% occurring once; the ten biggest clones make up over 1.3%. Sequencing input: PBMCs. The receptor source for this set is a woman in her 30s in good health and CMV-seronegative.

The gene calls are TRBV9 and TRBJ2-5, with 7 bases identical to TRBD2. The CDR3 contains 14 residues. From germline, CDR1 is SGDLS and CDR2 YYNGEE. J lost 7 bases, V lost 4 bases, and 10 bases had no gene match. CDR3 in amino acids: CASSRDGASGTQYF. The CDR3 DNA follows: TGTGCCAGCAGCCGTGATGGGGCTAGCGGGACCCAGTACTTC.

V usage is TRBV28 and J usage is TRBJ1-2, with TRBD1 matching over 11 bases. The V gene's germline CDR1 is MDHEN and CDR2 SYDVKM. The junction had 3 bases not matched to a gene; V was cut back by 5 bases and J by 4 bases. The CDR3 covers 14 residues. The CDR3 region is CASSGTGGGYGYTF. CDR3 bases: TGTGCCAGCAGTGGGACAGGGGGGGGCTATGGCTACACCTTC.

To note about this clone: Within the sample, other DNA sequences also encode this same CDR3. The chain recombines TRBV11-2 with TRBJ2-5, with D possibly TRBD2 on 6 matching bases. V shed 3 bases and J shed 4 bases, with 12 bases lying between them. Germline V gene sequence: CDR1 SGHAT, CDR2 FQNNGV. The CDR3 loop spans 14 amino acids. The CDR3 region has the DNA TGTGCCAGCAGCTTTTACGGGGGAGGAGAGACCCAGTACTTC. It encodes CASSFYGGGETQYF.

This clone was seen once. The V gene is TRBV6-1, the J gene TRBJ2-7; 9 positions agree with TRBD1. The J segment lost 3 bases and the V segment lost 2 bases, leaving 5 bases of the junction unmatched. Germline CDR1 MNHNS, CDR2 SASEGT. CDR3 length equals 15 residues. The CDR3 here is CASSELGTGIYEQYF. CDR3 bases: TGTGCCAGCAGTGAATTGGGGACAGGGATCTACGAGCAGTACTTC.

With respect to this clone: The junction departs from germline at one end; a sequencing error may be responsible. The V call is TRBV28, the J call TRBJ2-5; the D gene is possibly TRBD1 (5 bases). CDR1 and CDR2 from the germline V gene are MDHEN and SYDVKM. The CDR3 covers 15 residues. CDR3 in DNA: TGTGCCAGCAGCCACGCGACAGTCCCCAAAGAGGCCCAGTACTTC. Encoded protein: CASSHATVPKEAQYF.

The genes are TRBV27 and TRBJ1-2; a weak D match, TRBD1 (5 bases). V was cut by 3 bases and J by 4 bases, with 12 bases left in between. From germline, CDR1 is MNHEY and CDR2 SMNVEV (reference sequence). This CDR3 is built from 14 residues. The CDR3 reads CASSLGGWPYGYTF. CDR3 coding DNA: TGTGCCAGCAGTTTGGGGGGGTGGCCCTATGGCTACACCTTC.

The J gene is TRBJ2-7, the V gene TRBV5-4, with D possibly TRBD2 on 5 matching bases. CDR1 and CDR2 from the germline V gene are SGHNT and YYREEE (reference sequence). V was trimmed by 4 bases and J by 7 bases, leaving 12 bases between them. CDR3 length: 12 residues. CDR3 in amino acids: CASSPEGREQYF. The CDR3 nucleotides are TGTGCCAGCAGCCCCGAGGGAAGGGAGCAGTACTTC.

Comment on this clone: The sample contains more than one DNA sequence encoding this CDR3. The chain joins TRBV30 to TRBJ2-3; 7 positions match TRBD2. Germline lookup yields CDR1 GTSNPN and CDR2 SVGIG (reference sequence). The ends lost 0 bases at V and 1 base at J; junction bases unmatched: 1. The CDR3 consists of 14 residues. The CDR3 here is CAWSVRGGTDTQYF. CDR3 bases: TGTGCCTGGAGTGTACGGGGGGGCACAGATACGCAGTATTTT.

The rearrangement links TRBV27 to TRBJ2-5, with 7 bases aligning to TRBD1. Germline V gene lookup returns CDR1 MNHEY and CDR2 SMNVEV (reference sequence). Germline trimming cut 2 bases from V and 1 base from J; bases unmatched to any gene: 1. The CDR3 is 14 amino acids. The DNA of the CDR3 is TGTGCCAGCAGTTTAAGGGACAGCCAAGAGACCCAGTACTTC. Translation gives CASSLRDSQETQYF.

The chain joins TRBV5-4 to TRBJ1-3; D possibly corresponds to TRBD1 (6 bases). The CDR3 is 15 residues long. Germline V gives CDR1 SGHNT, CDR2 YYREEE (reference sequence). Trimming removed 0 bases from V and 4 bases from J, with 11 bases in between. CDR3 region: CASSLAGQGGNTIYF. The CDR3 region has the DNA TGTGCCAGCAGCTTGGCGGGACAAGGGGGAAACACCATATATTTT. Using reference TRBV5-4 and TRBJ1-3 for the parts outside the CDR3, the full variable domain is ETGVTQSPTHLIKTRGQQVTLRCSSQSGHNTVSWYQQALGQGPQFIFQYYREEENGRGNFPPRFSGLQFPNYSSELNVNALELDDSALYLCASSLAGQGGNTIYFGEGSWLTVV.

CDR3 sequence (DNA): TGTGCCAGCAGTCCTATACAGGGGGCTGGAAACACCATATATTTT. Amino acid sequence: CASSPIQGAGNTIYF. The chain combines TRBV11-2 with TRBJ1-3; 8 bases align to TRBD1. Germline V gene lookup returns CDR1 SGHAT and CDR2 FQNNGV. V lost 6 bases to trimming and J lost 2 bases; unmatched junction nucleotides: 6. The CDR3 consists of 15 residues.

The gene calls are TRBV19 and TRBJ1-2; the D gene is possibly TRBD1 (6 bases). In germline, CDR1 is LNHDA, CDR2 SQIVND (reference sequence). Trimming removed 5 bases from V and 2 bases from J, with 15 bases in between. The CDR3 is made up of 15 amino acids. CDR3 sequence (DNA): TGTGCCAGTAGTTGGGGTCAGGGGAGAAACTATGGCTACACCTTC. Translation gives CASSWGQGRNYGYTF. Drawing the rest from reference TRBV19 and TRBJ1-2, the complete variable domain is DGGITQSPKYLFRKEGQNVTLSCEQNLNHDAMYWYRQDPGQGLRLIYYSQIVNDFQKGDIAEGYSVSREKKESFPLTVTSAQKNPTAFYLCASSWGQGRNYGYTFGSGTRLTVV.

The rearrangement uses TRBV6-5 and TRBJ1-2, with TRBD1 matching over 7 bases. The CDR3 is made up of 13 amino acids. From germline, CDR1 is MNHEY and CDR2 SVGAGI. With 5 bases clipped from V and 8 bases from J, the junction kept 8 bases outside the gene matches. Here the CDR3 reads CASSTTGIGGYTF. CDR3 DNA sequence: TGTGCCAGCAGTACGACAGGGATTGGAGGCTACACCTTC.

The CDR3 nucleotides are TGTGCCAGCACCGCCAGAACAGGGGCCGTTCATACTGAGCAGTTCTTC. It encodes CASTARTGAVHTEQFF. The gene calls are TRBV28 and TRBJ2-1, with 7 bases that match TRBD1. This CDR3 is 16 amino acids long. Looked up from germline, CDR1 is MDHEN and CDR2 is SYDVKM. After removal of 7 bases from V and 9 bases from J, the junction contained 18 bases not matched to a gene.

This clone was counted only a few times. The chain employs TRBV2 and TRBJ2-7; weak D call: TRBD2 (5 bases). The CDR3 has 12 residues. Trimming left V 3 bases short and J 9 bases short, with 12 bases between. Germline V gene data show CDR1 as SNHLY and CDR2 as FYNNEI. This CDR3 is CASSDGLLAQYF. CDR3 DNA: TGTGCCAGCAGTGACGGACTGCTCGCGCAGTACTTC.

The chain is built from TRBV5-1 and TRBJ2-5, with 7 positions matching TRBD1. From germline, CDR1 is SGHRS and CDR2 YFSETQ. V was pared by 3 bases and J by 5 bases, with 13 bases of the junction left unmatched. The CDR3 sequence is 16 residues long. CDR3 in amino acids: CASSSGNTGVGETQYF. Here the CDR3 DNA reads TGCGCCAGCAGCTCGGGGAATACAGGGGTAGGGGAGACCCAGTACTTC.

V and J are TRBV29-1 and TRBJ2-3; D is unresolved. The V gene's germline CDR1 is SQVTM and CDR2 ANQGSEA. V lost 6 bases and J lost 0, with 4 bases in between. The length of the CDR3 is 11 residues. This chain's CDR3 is CSVTSTDTQYF. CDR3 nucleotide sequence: TGCAGCGTGACTAGCACAGATACGCAGTATTTT.

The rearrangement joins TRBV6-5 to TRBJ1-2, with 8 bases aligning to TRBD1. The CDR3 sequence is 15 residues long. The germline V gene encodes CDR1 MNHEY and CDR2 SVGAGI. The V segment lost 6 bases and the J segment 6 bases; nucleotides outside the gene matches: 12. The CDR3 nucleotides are TGTGCCAGCAGGCCTGACAGGGGATGGTGGAATGGCTACACCTTC. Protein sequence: CASRPDRGWWNGYTF.

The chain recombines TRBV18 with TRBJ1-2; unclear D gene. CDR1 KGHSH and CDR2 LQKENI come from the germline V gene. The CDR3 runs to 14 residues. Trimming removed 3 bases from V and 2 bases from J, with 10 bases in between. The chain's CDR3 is CASSPGGQNYGYTF. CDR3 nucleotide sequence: TGTGCCAGCTCACCCGGTGGGCAGAACTATGGCTACACCTTC.

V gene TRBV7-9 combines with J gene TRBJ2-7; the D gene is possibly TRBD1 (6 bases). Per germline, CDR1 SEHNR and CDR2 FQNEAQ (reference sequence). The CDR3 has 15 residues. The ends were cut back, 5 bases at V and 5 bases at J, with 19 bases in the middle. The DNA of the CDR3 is TGTGCCAGCAGCCCAGAGGACAGTTTTCCGGACGAGCAGTACTTC. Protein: CASSPEDSFPDEQYF.

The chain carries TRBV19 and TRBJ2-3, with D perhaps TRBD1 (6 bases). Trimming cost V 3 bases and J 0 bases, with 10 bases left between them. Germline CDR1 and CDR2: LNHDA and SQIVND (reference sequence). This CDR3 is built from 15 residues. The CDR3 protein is CASSMDSYSTDTQYF. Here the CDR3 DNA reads TGTGCCAGTAGTATGGACAGTTATAGCACAGATACGCAGTATTTT. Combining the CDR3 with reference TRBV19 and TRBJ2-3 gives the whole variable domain DGGITQSPKYLFRKEGQNVTLSCEQNLNHDAMYWYRQDPGQGLRLIYYSQIVNDFQKGDIAEGYSVSREKKESFPLTVTSAQKNPTAFYLCASSMDSYSTDTQYFGPGTRLTVL.

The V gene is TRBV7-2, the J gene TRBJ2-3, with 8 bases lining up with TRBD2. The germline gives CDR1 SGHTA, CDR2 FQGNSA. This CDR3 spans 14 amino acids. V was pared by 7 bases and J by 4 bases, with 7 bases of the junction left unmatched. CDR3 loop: CASNTGGLPDTQYF. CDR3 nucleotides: TGTGCCAGCAACACGGGGGGGCTTCCAGATACGCAGTATTTT.